This TCR beta chain was recovered during a study of identical twins. In TCRdb, the 5' RACE reads were re-called with MiXCR into one record per CDR3 protein. The sample contains more than 1.5 million distinct CDR3 sequences, 32% of which appear only once. The sequence was collected from a newborn girl in good health. The material sequenced was cord blood.

DNA for the CDR3: TGCAGTGCTAGGAAGACTAGTGGGTCGAGGTCCTACAATGAGCAGTTCTTC. Protein: CSARKTSGSRSYNEQFF. V usage is TRBV20-1 and J usage is TRBJ2-1, with D possibly being TRBD2 (6 bases). The CDR3 contains 17 residues. The germline V gene encodes CDR1 DFQATT and CDR2 SNEGSKA (reference sequence). V was cut by 3 bases and J by 1 base, with 19 bases left in between.